A selection of T cell receptor beta chains follows, all from one sample in a study of blood T cell repertoires in COVID-19. The protocol was immunoSEQ multiplex PCR, while the TCRdb copy is restricted to in-frame clones and leaves out a portion. This repertoire shows 350,000 to 400,000 clones, approximately 89% found once; its top ten account for 0.86%. The sample was PBMCs or T cells enriched from blood (not recorded which). The receptors originated from a woman between 40 and 55 years old who had been exposed to COVID-19. Each CDR3 is given with its conserved first and last residue. Each record gives: CDR3 DNA, CDR3 protein, V gene, clone size, D gene, J gene. The D gene is left open where the match is weak. Where a row states a size, it is once, few, many or the class of an expanded clone; other rows omit it.

CDR3 DNA: TGTGCCAGCAGCCCAACAGGGAATTTTAACACTGAAGCTTTCTTT; CDR3 protein: CASSPTGNFNTEAFF; V gene: TRBV7-8; clone size: -; D gene: -; J gene: TRBJ1-1
CDR3 DNA: TGCAGCGTGAGCCGGGAAACGGGTCAGCCCCAGCATTTT; CDR3 protein: CSVSRETGQPQHF; V gene: TRBV29-1; clone size: -; D gene: -; J gene: TRBJ1-5
CDR3 DNA: TGCGCCAGCAGTCAATCGGAAAGACCGGGACTGCATCAAGAGACCCAGTACTTC; CDR3 protein: CASSQSERPGLHQETQYF; V gene: TRBV23-1; clone size: once; D gene: -; J gene: TRBJ2-5
CDR3 DNA: TGTGCCAGTAGCACTGACAGGGGCAACGAGCAGTACTTC; CDR3 protein: CASSTDRGNEQYF; V gene: TRBV19; clone size: few; D gene: TRBD1; J gene: TRBJ2-7
CDR3 DNA: TGTGCCAGCAGTCTTACCATAGTGACAGATACGCAGTATTTT; CDR3 protein: CASSLTIVTDTQYF; V gene: TRBV27; clone size: -; D gene: -; J gene: TRBJ2-3
CDR3 DNA: TGTGCCGTCGACAGCGGGAGGGGATACGAGCAGTACTTC; CDR3 protein: CAVDSGRGYEQYF; V gene: TRBV7-6; clone size: -; D gene: TRBD2; J gene: TRBJ2-7
CDR3 DNA: TGTGCCACCAGCGGGGGAGATACGCAGTATTTT; CDR3 protein: CATSGGDTQYF; V gene: TRBV12-3/TRBV12-4; clone size: -; D gene: TRBD2; J gene: TRBJ2-3
CDR3 DNA: TGTGCCAGCAGCCAACTAGCGGTGTCCTACAATGAGCAGTTCTTC; CDR3 protein: CASSQLAVSYNEQFF; V gene: TRBV7-2; clone size: -; D gene: TRBD2; J gene: TRBJ2-1
CDR3 DNA: TGTGCCACCTCCAGTCAGGTCGGGGATTCACCCCTCCACTTT; CDR3 protein: CATSSQVGDSPLHF; V gene: TRBV24-1; clone size: -; D gene: -; J gene: TRBJ1-6
CDR3 DNA: TGTGCCAGCAGCGTATTGACTAGCGGACCCTACGAGCAGTACTTC; CDR3 protein: CASSVLTSGPYEQYF; V gene: TRBV9; clone size: -; D gene: TRBD2; J gene: TRBJ2-7
CDR3 DNA: TGTGCCAGCAGCGCAGGGGGCGCGGGTGGAAACACCATATATTTT; CDR3 protein: CASSAGGAGGNTIYF; V gene: TRBV9; clone size: -; D gene: TRBD1; J gene: TRBJ1-3
CDR3 DNA: TGCGCCAGCAGCTTGGCCGGGACACTTAACACCGGGGAGCTGTTTTTT; CDR3 protein: CASSLAGTLNTGELFF; V gene: TRBV5-1; clone size: -; D gene: -; J gene: TRBJ2-2
CDR3 DNA: TGTGCCAGCAGCCCCGGGATAGCGGCTGAGGACGAGCAGTACTTC; CDR3 protein: CASSPGIAAEDEQYF; V gene: TRBV11-3; clone size: -; D gene: -; J gene: TRBJ2-7
CDR3 DNA: TGTGCCAGCAGCTTAGGGACAGGGGGCGTTTATAATTCACCCCTCCACTTT; CDR3 protein: CASSLGTGGVYNSPLHF; V gene: TRBV7-8; clone size: -; D gene: TRBD1; J gene: TRBJ1-6
CDR3 DNA: TGCGCCAGCAGCGTCGGGACTAGCAGACTCCAAGAGACCCAGTACTTC; CDR3 protein: CASSVGTSRLQETQYF; V gene: TRBV5-1; clone size: -; D gene: TRBD2; J gene: TRBJ2-5
CDR3 DNA: TGTGCCAGCAGTGAAATGAGGAAGGGACAGTCACCCCTCCACTTT; CDR3 protein: CASSEMRKGQSPLHF; V gene: TRBV6-1; clone size: -; D gene: TRBD1; J gene: TRBJ1-6
CDR3 DNA: TGTGCCAGCAGCGGTCGCCTCGGGGCTGAAGCTTTCTTT; CDR3 protein: CASSGRLGAEAFF; V gene: TRBV6-5; clone size: -; D gene: -; J gene: TRBJ1-1
CDR3 DNA: TGTGCCAGCAGTCGGACGGGGAACATGAACACTGAAGCTTTCTTT; CDR3 protein: CASSRTGNMNTEAFF; V gene: TRBV27; clone size: -; D gene: -; J gene: TRBJ1-1
CDR3 DNA: TGCGCCAGCAGCCAGGCCACCTTCTCTGGGGCCAACGTCCTGACTTTC; CDR3 protein: CASSQATFSGANVLTF; V gene: TRBV4-3; clone size: -; D gene: -; J gene: TRBJ2-6
CDR3 DNA: TGTGCCTGGAGTGGCGACAGGGCCCATGGTGAAAAACTGTTTTTT; CDR3 protein: CAWSGDRAHGEKLFF; V gene: TRBV30; clone size: -; D gene: TRBD1; J gene: TRBJ1-4
CDR3 DNA: TGCAGCGGTAATGGGGGGACTGAAGCTTTCTTT; CDR3 protein: CSGNGGTEAFF; V gene: TRBV29-1; clone size: -; D gene: -; J gene: TRBJ1-1
CDR3 DNA: TGCAGTGCTAGTTCCTTTAGCGGGGGTGGCACAGATACGCAGTATTTT; CDR3 protein: CSASSFSGGGTDTQYF; V gene: TRBV20-1; clone size: -; D gene: TRBD2; J gene: TRBJ2-3
CDR3 DNA: TGTGCCAGCAGCAAGCAAGGAGGTGGAAACACCATATATTTT; CDR3 protein: CASSKQGGGNTIYF; V gene: TRBV7-8; clone size: -; D gene: -; J gene: TRBJ1-3
CDR3 DNA: TGTGCCAGTAAGCCGGGACAGGGGGCGAACGGGGAGCTGTTTTTT; CDR3 protein: CASKPGQGANGELFF; V gene: TRBV19; clone size: -; D gene: TRBD1; J gene: TRBJ2-2
CDR3 DNA: TGTGCCAGCAGTTCGACAGATAGCAATCAGCCCCAGCATTTT; CDR3 protein: CASSSTDSNQPQHF; V gene: TRBV11-2; clone size: -; D gene: -; J gene: TRBJ1-5
CDR3 DNA: TGTGCCAGCAGTGAAGCGGGGTGGACGGGGGGGAATCTAGCTACGCAGTATTTT; CDR3 protein: CASSEAGWTGGNLATQYF; V gene: TRBV6-1; clone size: -; D gene: TRBD2; J gene: TRBJ2-3
CDR3 DNA: TGTGCCAGTTCTTCCGGACAGGGGTCTGGCTACACCTTC; CDR3 protein: CASSSGQGSGYTF; V gene: TRBV19; clone size: -; D gene: TRBD1; J gene: TRBJ1-2
CDR3 DNA: TGTGCCAGCAGCCCCGGGACAGGGGGCGTGAGTGGACTAGAAACCCAGTACTTC; CDR3 protein: CASSPGTGGVSGLETQYF; V gene: TRBV5-8; clone size: once; D gene: TRBD1; J gene: TRBJ2-5
CDR3 DNA: TGTGCCAGCAGTTTAAGAGCTAGAGGGGGACTAGCTTCCTCCGAGCAGTACTTC; CDR3 protein: CASSLRARGGLASSEQYF; V gene: TRBV27; clone size: -; D gene: TRBD2; J gene: TRBJ2-7
CDR3 DNA: TGTGCCAGCAGCCTAGGTTGGCGGGGGGCCTCGTCATGGGATGAGCAGTTCTTC; CDR3 protein: CASSLGWRGASSWDEQFF; V gene: TRBV11-2; clone size: -; D gene: TRBD2; J gene: TRBJ2-1
CDR3 DNA: TGCGCCAGCAGCTTGTCTAGGGACAGGACCTACGAGCAGTACTTC; CDR3 protein: CASSLSRDRTYEQYF; V gene: TRBV5-1; clone size: -; D gene: TRBD1; J gene: TRBJ2-7
CDR3 DNA: TGTGCCAGCTCACCAAGACAGGCTGCGAACACCGGGGAGCTGTTTTTT; CDR3 protein: CASSPRQAANTGELFF; V gene: TRBV18; clone size: -; D gene: -; J gene: TRBJ2-2
CDR3 DNA: TGCAGTGCTTCCAGGGGCATGCAGCTGTTTTTT; CDR3 protein: CSASRGMQLFF; V gene: TRBV20-1; clone size: -; D gene: -; J gene: TRBJ2-2
CDR3 DNA: TGTGCCAGCAGCAAGGAACCAACAGGGGAGAGATTCCAAGAGACCCAGTACTTC; CDR3 protein: CASSKEPTGERFQETQYF; V gene: TRBV21-1; clone size: -; D gene: -; J gene: TRBJ2-5
CDR3 DNA: TGCGCCAGCAGCCAAACGTCGGAACCTTGGAGCTCCTACGAGCAGTACTTC; CDR3 protein: CASSQTSEPWSSYEQYF; V gene: TRBV4-1; clone size: once; D gene: -; J gene: TRBJ2-7